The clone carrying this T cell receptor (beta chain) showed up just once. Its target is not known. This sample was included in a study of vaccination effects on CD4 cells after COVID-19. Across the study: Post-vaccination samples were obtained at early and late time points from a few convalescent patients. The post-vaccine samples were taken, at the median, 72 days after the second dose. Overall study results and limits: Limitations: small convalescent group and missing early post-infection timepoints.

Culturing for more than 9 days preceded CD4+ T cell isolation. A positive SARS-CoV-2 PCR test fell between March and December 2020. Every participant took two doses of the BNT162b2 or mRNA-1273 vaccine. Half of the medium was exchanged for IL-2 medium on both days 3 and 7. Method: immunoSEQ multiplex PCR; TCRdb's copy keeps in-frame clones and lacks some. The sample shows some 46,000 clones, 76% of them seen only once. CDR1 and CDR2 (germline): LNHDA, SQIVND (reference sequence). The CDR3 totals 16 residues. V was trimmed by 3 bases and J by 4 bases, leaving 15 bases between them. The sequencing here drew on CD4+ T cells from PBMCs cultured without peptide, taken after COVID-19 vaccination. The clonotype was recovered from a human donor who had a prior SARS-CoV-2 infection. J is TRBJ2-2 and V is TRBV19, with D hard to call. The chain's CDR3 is CASSIERMNFTGELFF. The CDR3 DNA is TGTGCCAGTAGTATTGAGAGGATGAATTTCACCGGGGAGCTGTTTTTT.